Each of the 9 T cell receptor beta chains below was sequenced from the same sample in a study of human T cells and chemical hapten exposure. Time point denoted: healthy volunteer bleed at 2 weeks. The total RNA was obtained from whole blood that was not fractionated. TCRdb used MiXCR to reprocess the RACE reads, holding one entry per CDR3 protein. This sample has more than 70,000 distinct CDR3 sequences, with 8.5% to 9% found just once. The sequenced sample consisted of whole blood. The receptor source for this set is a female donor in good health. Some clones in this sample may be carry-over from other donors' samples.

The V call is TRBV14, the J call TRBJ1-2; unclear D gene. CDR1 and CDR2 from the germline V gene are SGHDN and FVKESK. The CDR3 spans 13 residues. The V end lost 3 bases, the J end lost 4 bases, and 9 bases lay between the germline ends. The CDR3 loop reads CASSHSISYGYTF. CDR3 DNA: TGTGCCAGCAGCCATTCTATATCCTATGGCTACACCTTC.

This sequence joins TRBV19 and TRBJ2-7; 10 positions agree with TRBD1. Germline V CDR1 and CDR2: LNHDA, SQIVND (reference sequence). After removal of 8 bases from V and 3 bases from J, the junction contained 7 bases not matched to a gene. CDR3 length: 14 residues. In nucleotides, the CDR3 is TGTGCCAGTGCGACCGGGACAGGGGACTACGAGCAGTACTTC. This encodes CASATGTGDYEQYF.

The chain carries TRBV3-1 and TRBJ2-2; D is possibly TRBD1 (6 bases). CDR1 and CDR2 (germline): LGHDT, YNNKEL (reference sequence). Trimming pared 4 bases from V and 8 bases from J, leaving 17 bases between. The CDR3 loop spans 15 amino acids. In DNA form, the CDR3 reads TGTGCCAGCAGCCTCCGGGACATTCCGTCGGGGGAGCTGTTTTTT. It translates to CASSLRDIPSGELFF.

Here the CDR3 DNA reads TGTGCCAGTGGGACAGGGGGCGCCTCCGGGGAGCTGTTTTTT. Translating it yields CASGTGGASGELFF. The chain uses TRBV19 and TRBJ2-2; 12 nucleotides agree with TRBD1. The CDR3 has 14 residues. Looked up from germline, CDR1 is LNHDA and CDR2 is SQIVND (reference sequence). V gave up 8 bases and J gave up 6 bases; unmatched junction bases: 4.

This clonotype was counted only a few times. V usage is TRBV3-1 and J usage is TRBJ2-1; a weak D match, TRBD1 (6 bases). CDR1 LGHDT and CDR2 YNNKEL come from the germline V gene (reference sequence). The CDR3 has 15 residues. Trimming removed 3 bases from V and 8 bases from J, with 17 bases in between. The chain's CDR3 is CASSHPGLGADEQFF. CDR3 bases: TGTGCCAGCAGCCACCCCGGACTGGGGGCAGATGAGCAGTTCTTC.

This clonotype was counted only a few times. The CDR3 sequence: CASRRPGGETQYF. CDR3 DNA sequence: TGTGCCAGCAGGCGACCTGGTGGAGAGACCCAGTACTTC. V gene TRBV28 combines with J gene TRBJ2-5; D unclear. In germline, CDR1 is MDHEN, CDR2 SYDVKM. V lost 6 bases to trimming and J lost 4 bases, with 12 bases between them. The CDR3 totals 13 residues.

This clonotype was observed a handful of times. CDR3: CASGSTVNEQFF. The DNA for the CDR3 is TGTGCTAGTGGTTCAACAGTCAATGAGCAGTTCTTC. The chain is built from TRBV12-5 and TRBJ2-1; D call uncertain. Germline V gene lookup returns CDR1 LGHNT and CDR2 FRNRAP. V was cut by 4 bases and J by 6 bases, with 7 bases left in between. This CDR3 has 12 residues.

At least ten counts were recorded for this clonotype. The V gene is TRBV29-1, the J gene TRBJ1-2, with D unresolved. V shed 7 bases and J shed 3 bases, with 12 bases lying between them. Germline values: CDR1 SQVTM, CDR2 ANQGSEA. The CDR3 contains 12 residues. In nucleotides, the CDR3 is TGCAGCGCCCAAGGACCCTACTATGGCTACACCTTC. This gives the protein CSAQGPYYGYTF.

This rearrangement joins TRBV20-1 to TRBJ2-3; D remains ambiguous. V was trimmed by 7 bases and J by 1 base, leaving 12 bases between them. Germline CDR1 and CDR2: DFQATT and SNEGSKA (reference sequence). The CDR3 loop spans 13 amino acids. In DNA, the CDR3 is TGCAGTGGGCTTTTTAAGGGCACAGATACGCAGTATTTT. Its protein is CSGLFKGTDTQYF.